These 22 T cell receptor beta chains were all obtained from the same sample, sequenced in a study of blood T cell repertoires in COVID-19. Sequencing used immunoSEQ multiplex PCR; TCRdb keeps in-frame clones, though not all of them. The data hold around 200,000 clones, with about 90% observed a single time. The specimen sequenced was peripheral blood. The receptors originated from a man in his forties or fifties with active or convalescent COVID-19.

This chain joins TRBV11-3 and TRBJ2-7, with 11 bases aligning to TRBD1. The germline CDR1 and CDR2 sequences are SGHNT and YENEEA. V dropped 5 bases and J dropped 5; count of bases not matched to a gene: 8. The CDR3 is 15 amino acids. The DNA for the CDR3 is TGTGCCAGCAGCCCGGGACAGGGGGACTTCCACGAGCAGTACTTC. It codes for CASSPGQGDFHEQYF.

The V and J genes are TRBV12-3 or TRBV12-4 and TRBJ2-2; D is ambiguous. V was cut by 2 bases and J by 6 bases, with 7 bases left in between. CDR3 length equals 13 residues. CDR3 amino acids: CASSLSEAGELFF. In nucleotides, the CDR3 is TGTGCCAGCAGTTTATCCGAGGCCGGGGAGCTGTTTTTT.

V usage is TRBV25-1 and J usage is TRBJ1-3; 7 bases fit TRBD1. The CDR3 has 15 amino acids. The V segment lost 5 bases and the J segment 6 bases; nucleotides outside the gene matches: 10. In germline, CDR1 is MGHDK, CDR2 SYGVNS. CDR3 residues: CASSSTGERKNTIYF. The CDR3 region has the DNA TGTGCCAGCAGTTCTACAGGGGAACGAAAAAACACCATATATTTT.

The chain employs TRBV6-2 or TRBV6-3 and TRBJ2-7, with 9 bases aligning to TRBD1. In germline, CDR1 is MNHEY, CDR2 SVGEGT. CDR3 length: 16 residues. Trimming took 2 bases from V and 5 from J; bases not matched to a gene: 10. The CDR3 protein is CASSYPWTGESHEQYF. The CDR3 nucleotides read TGTGCCAGCAGTTACCCGTGGACAGGGGAGTCCCACGAGCAGTACTTC.

J is TRBJ2-3 and V is TRBV7-9, with 8 bases aligning to TRBD1. Germline CDR1 reads SEHNR; CDR2 reads FQNEAQ (reference sequence). J lost 2 bases, V lost 11 bases, and 15 bases had no gene match. The CDR3 loop spans 16 amino acids. This CDR3 is CAGHPGTGLPTDTQYF. The CDR3 DNA is TGTGCCGGACACCCCGGGACAGGACTACCCACAGATACGCAGTATTTT. The variable domain in full, with the rest retrieved from reference TRBV7-9 and TRBJ2-3, is DTGVSQNPRHKITKRGQNVTFRCDPISEHNRLYWYRQTLGQGPEFLTYFQNEAQLEKSRLLSDRFSAERPKGSFSTLEIQRTEQGDSAMYLCAGHPGTGLPTDTQYFGPGTRLTVL.

In this sample, this clone turned up once. The chain combines TRBV18 with TRBJ1-1; 7 nucleotides match TRBD1. V was clipped by 6 bases and J by 3 bases; unmatched bases: 7. The CDR3 is made up of 14 amino acids. CDR1 and CDR2 (germline): KGHSH, LQKENI. CDR3 DNA: TGTGCCAGCTCTCGACAGGGTTGGTACACTGAAGCTTTCTTT. Translation: CASSRQGWYTEAFF.

This chain uses TRBV5-1 with TRBJ1-2; 7 nucleotides align to TRBD1. The CDR3 covers 15 residues. Germline lookup yields CDR1 SGHRS and CDR2 YFSETQ. The trim removed 0 bases at V and 4 bases at J, leaving 6 bases unmatched. The CDR3 region has the DNA TGCGCCAGCAGCTTGGGGCAGGGGGTGTTCTATGGCTACACCTTC. Translated, it gives CASSLGQGVFYGYTF.

This clone was observed at least ten times. CDR3 nucleotide sequence: TGTGCCAGCCGCCACAAGGAGGTGTCACCCCTCCACTTT. Translated: CASRHKEVSPLHF. The chain couples TRBV12-3 or TRBV12-4 to TRBJ1-6, with D unclear. The germline V and J ends were trimmed by 8 bases and 10 bases, with 15 bases remaining between them. The CDR3 totals 13 residues.

The rearrangement joins TRBV27 to TRBJ1-2; TRBD1 agrees at 8 bases. V trimming: 3 bases; J trimming: 4 bases; junction bases outside the gene matches: 1. This CDR3 is built from 13 residues. Germline CDR1 MNHEY, CDR2 SMNVEV (reference sequence). The CDR3 loop is CASSFRGPYGYTF. CDR3 coding DNA: TGTGCCAGCAGTTTCAGGGGGCCCTATGGCTACACCTTC.

The rearrangement links TRBV29-1 to TRBJ1-2, with 8 bases that match TRBD1. Per germline, CDR1 SQVTM and CDR2 ANQGSEA. After removal of 7 bases from V and 2 bases from J, the junction contained 6 bases not matched to a gene. CDR3 length equals 13 residues. The CDR3 DNA is TGCAGCGCACAGGGGGAACCGAACTATGGCTACACCTTC. Its protein is CSAQGEPNYGYTF.

The chain is built from TRBV7-2 and TRBJ1-6, with unresolved D. CDR1 SGHTA and CDR2 FQGNSA come from the germline V gene. Trimming shortened V by 10 bases and J by 5 bases, and 12 bases separated the two germline ends. This CDR3 contains 13 residues. The CDR3 loop is CATHTTNNSPLHF. Here the CDR3 DNA reads TGTGCCACCCATACAACAAATAATTCACCCCTCCACTTT.

V is TRBV5-4 and J is TRBJ1-3; D unresolved. The length of the CDR3 is 14 residues. Germline V gene data show CDR1 as SGHNT and CDR2 as YYREEE (reference sequence). With 2 bases removed from V and 2 bases from J, the gap between germline ends came to 8 bases. The CDR3 nucleotides are TGTGCCAGCAGCTTAGGCGGGACTGGAAACACCATATATTTT. It codes for CASSLGGTGNTIYF.

This chain joins TRBV30 and TRBJ1-4, with TRBD1 matching over 7 bases. The CDR3 is 14 amino acids. The germline gives CDR1 GTSNPN, CDR2 SVGIG (reference sequence). V dropped 3 bases and J dropped 6; count of bases not matched to a gene: 7. In DNA, the CDR3 is TGTGCCTGGAGGTACAGGGGTGCCGATGAAAAACTGTTTTTT. Protein: CAWRYRGADEKLFF.

This clone was detected only once. The V call is TRBV7-8, the J call TRBJ1-1; 8 bases fit TRBD1. V lost 0 bases to trimming and J lost 4 bases; unmatched junction nucleotides: 13. The germline V gene has CDR1 SGHVS and CDR2 FQNEAQ. This CDR3 spans 18 amino acids. The CDR3 loop reads CASSLAGTGVGRSTEAFF. The CDR3, as DNA: TGTGCCAGCAGCTTAGCAGGGACAGGAGTGGGGAGATCCACTGAAGCTTTCTTT.

The J gene is TRBJ1-2, the V gene TRBV6-2 or TRBV6-3; D ambiguous. The CDR3 covers 12 residues. Trimming removed 2 bases at V and 8 bases at J, with 9 bases between. Germline CDR1 MNHEY, CDR2 SVGEGT. The chain's CDR3 is CASSYASTGYTF. The CDR3 DNA follows: TGTGCCAGCAGTTACGCTAGCACCGGCTACACCTTC.

The V and J genes are TRBV7-9 and TRBJ1-4; possible D gene TRBD1, 5 bases. The CDR3 contains 13 residues. CDR1 and CDR2 from the germline V gene are SEHNR and FQNEAQ (reference sequence). V gave up 4 bases and J gave up 8 bases, with 11 bases separating them. This CDR3 reads CASSSPTEEKLFF. The CDR3 DNA reads as TGTGCCAGCAGCTCACCGACAGAGGAAAAACTGTTTTTT. The variable domain in full, with the rest retrieved from reference TRBV7-9 and TRBJ1-4, is DTGVSQNPRHKITKRGQNVTFRCDPISEHNRLYWYRQTLGQGPEFLTYFQNEAQLEKSRLLSDRFSAERPKGSFSTLEIQRTEQGDSAMYLCASSSPTEEKLFFGSGTQLSVL.

V usage is TRBV6-2 or TRBV6-3 and J usage is TRBJ2-2; D is unclear. V shed 4 bases and J shed 16 bases, with 19 bases lying between them. Germline V gene sequence: CDR1 MNHEY, CDR2 SVGEGT. The CDR3 has 13 residues. In DNA form, the CDR3 reads TGTGCCAGCAGTTCTTCTTTCCCGGTCGAGGAGTTTTTT. It specifies CASSSSFPVEEFF.

Note on this clone: The identical CDR3 is also encoded by other nucleotide sequences in the sample. J is TRBJ2-1 and V is TRBV7-9, with no clear D. Trimming took 3 bases from V and 5 from J, leaving 2 bases between them. The CDR3 has 11 residues. In germline, CDR1 is SEHNR, CDR2 FQNEAQ (reference sequence). The CDR3 DNA is TGTGCCAGCAGCTTCAACAATGAGCAGTTCTTC. Its protein is CASSFNNEQFF.

This sequence joins TRBV7-2 and TRBJ2-6, with TRBD1 matching 7 bases. The CDR3 runs to 16 residues. Germline-derived CDR1 and CDR2 are SGHTA and FQGNSA. With 5 bases clipped from V and 4 bases from J, the junction kept 8 bases outside the gene matches. CDR3 DNA: TGTGCCAGCAGCCGGCAGGGGGAGTCCGGGGCCAACGTCCTGACTTTC. Translation: CASSRQGESGANVLTF.

The V call is TRBV6-5, the J call TRBJ1-4; D perhaps matches TRBD1 (5 bases). Germline CDR1 MNHEY, CDR2 SVGAGI. The CDR3 has 13 amino acids. Trimming shortened V by 2 bases and J by 8 bases, and 9 bases separated the two germline ends. The CDR3 protein is CASSYRGTEKLFF. CDR3 nucleotides: TGTGCCAGCAGTTACAGGGGTACAGAAAAACTGTTTTTT.

The chain is built from TRBV6-5 and TRBJ1-5; 7 nucleotides align to TRBD1. The CDR3 runs 13 residues. V lost 5 bases, J lost 7 bases, and 5 bases stayed unmatched. The germline gives CDR1 MNHEY, CDR2 SVGAGI. As DNA, the CDR3 is TGTGCCAGCAGTAGCACAGGGGCCCAGCCCCAGCATTTT. Its protein is CASSSTGAQPQHF.

The chain links TRBV5-4 to TRBJ2-3; a weak D match, TRBD2 (6 bases). The CDR3 contains 14 residues. V lost 7 bases and J lost 5, with 17 bases in between. CDR1 SGHNT and CDR2 YYREEE come from the germline V gene (reference sequence). In DNA, the CDR3 is TGTGCCAGCGGCAGAACGGGGGAACGAGATACGCAGTATTTT. Amino acids: CASGRTGERDTQYF.